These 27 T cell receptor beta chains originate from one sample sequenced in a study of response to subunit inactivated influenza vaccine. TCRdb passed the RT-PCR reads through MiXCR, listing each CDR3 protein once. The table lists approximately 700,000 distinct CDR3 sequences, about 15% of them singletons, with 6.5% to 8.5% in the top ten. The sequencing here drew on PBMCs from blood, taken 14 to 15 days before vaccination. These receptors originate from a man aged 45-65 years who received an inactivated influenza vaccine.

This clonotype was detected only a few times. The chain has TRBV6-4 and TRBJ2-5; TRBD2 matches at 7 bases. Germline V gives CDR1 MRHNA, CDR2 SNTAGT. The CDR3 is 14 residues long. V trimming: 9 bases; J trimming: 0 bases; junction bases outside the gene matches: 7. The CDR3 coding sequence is TGTGCCAGGACTAGCTCCAATTACCAAGAGACCCAGTACTTC. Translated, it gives CARTSSNYQETQYF.

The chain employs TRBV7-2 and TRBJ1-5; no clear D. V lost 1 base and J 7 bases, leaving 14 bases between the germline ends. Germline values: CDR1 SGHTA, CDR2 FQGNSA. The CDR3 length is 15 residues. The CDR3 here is CASSLGVTGWQPQHF. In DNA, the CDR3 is TGTGCCAGCAGCTTAGGGGTGACTGGGTGGCAGCCCCAGCATTTT.

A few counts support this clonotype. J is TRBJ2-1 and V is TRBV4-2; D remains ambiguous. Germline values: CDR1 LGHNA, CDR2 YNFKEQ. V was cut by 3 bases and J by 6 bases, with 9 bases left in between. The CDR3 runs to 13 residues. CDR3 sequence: CASSHGPANEQFF. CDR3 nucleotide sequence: TGTGCCAGCAGCCACGGGCCTGCCAATGAGCAGTTCTTC.

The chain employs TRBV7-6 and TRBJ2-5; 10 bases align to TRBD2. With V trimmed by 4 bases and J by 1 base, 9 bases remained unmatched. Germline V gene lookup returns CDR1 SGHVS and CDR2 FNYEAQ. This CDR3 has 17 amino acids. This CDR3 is CASSSTLAGALQETQYF. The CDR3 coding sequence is TGTGCCAGCAGCTCTACCCTAGCGGGGGCTCTCCAAGAGACCCAGTACTTC.

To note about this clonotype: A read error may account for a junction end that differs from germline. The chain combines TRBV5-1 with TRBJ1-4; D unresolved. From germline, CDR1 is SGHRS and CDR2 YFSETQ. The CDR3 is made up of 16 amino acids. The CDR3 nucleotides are TGCGCCAGCAGCTTGGCTTTCGATCAGGCTAATGAAAAACTTTTTTTT. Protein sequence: CASSLAFDQANEKLFF.

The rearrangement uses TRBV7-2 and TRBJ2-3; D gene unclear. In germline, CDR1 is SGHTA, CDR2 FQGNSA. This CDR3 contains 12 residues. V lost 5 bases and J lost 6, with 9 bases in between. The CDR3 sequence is CASSRFTDTQYF. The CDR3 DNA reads TGTGCCAGCAGCCGCTTTACGGATACGCAGTATTTT.

CDR3 region: CASSPPLLLGADTQYF. In DNA, the CDR3 is TGTGCCAGCTCACCCCCGCTCCTCCTAGGTGCAGATACGCAGTATTTT. The chain uses TRBV18 and TRBJ2-3, with D uncertain. The CDR3 has 16 residues. The V and J ends lost 3 bases and 4 bases respectively, with 17 bases between them. CDR1 and CDR2 from the germline V gene are KGHSH and LQKENI.

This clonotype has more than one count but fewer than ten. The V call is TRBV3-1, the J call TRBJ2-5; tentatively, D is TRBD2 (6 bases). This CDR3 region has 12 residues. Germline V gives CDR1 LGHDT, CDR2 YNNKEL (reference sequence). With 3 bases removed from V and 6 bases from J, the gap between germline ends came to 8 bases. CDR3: CASSQGGQTQYF. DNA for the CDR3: TGTGCCAGCAGCCAGGGGGGTCAGACCCAGTACTTC.

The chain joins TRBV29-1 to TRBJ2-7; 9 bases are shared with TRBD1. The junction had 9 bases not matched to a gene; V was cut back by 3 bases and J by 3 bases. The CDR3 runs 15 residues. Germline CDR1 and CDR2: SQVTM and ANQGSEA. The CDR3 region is CSVDWGDREHYEQYF. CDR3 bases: TGCAGCGTTGATTGGGGGGACAGGGAGCACTACGAGCAGTACTTC.

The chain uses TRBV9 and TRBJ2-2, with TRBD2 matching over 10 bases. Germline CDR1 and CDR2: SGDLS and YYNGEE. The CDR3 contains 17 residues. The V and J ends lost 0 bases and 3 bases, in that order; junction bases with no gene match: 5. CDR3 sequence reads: CASSVAASGSYTGELFF. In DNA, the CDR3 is TGTGCCAGCAGCGTAGCGGCTAGCGGGAGCTACACCGGGGAGCTGTTTTTT.

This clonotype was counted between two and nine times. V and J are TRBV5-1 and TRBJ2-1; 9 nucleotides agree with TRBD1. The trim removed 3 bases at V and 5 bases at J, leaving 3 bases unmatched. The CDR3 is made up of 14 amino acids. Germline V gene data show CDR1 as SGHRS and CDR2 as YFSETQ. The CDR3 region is CASSSGTGNNEQFF. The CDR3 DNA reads TGCGCCAGCAGCTCCGGGACAGGGAACAATGAGCAGTTCTTC. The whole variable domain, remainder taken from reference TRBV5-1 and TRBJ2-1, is KAGVTQTPRYLIKTRGQQVTLSCSPISGHRSVSWYQQTPGQGLQFLFEYFSETQRNKGNFPGRFSGRQFSNSRSEMNVSTLELGDSALYLCASSSGTGNNEQFFGPGTRLTVL.

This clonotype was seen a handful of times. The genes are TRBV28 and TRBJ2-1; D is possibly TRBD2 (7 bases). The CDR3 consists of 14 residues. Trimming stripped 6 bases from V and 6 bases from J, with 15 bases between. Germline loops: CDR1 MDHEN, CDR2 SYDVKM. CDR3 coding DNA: TGTGCCAGCAGCGATGGGGGGGCGGTCAATGAGCAGTTCTTC. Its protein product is CASSDGGAVNEQFF.

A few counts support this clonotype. The CDR3 region is CASSRQGNGELFF. CDR3 DNA: TGTGCCAGCTCACGACAGGGAAACGGGGAGCTGTTTTTT. The chain links TRBV18 to TRBJ2-2; TRBD1 agrees at 7 bases. Per the germline V gene, CDR1 is KGHSH and CDR2 is LQKENI. V lost 4 bases, J lost 7 bases, and 3 bases stayed unmatched. The CDR3 is made up of 13 amino acids.

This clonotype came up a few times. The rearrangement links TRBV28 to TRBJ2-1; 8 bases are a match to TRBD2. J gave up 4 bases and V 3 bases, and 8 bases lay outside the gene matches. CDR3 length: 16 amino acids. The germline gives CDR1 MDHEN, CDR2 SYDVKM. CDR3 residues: CASSLGGGMRYNEQFF. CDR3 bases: TGTGCCAGCAGTTTGGGCGGGGGGATGCGTTACAATGAGCAGTTCTTC. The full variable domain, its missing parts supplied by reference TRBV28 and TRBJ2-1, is DVKVTQSSRYLVKRTGEKVFLECVQDMDHENMFWYRQDPGLGLRLIYFSYDVKMKEKGDIPEGYSVSREKKERFSLILESASTNQTSMYLCASSLGGGMRYNEQFFGPGTRLTVL.

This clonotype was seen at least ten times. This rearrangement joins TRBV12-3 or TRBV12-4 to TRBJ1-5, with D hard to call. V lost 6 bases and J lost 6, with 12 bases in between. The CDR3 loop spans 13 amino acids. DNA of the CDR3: TGTGCCAGCAGCTTGGACCGTCTTCAGCCCCAGCATTTT. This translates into CASSLDRLQPQHF.

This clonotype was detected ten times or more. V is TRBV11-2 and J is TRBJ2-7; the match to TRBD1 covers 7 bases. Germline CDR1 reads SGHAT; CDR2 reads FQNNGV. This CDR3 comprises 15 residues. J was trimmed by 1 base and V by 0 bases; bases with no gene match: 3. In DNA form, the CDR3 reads TGTGCCAGCAGCTTAGAGAGGGGGCCTTCCTACGAGCAGTACTTC. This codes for CASSLERGPSYEQYF.

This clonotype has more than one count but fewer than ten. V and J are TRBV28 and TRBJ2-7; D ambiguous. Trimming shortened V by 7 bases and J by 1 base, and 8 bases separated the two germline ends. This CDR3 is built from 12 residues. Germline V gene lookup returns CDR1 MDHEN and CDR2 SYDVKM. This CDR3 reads CASNGRSYEQYF. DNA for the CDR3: TGTGCCAGCAACGGACGGTCCTACGAGCAGTACTTC.

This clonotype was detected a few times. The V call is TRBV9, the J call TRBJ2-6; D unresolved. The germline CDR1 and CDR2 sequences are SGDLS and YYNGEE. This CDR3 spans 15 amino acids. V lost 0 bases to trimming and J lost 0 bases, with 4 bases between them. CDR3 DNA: TGTGCCAGCAGCGTAGGTTTCTCTGGGGCCAACGTCCTGACTTTC. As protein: CASSVGFSGANVLTF.

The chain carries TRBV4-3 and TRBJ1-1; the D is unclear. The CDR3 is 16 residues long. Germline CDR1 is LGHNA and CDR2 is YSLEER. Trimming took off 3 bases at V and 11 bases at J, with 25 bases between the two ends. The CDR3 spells CASSQQPGNQHSGAFF. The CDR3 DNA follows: TGCGCCAGCAGCCAGCAACCGGGAAACCAACACTCCGGGGCTTTCTTT.

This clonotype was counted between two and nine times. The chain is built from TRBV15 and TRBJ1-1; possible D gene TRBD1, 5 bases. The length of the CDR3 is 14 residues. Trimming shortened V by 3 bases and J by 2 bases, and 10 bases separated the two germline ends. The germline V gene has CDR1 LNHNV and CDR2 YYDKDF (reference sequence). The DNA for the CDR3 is TGTGCCACCAGCAGTCACCAGGGAAACACTGAAGCTTTCTTT. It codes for CATSSHQGNTEAFF.

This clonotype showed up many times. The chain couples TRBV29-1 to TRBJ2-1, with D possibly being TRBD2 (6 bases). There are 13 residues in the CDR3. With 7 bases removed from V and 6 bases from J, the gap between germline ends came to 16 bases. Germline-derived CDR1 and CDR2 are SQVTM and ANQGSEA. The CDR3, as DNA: TGCAGCGCCGCATATCTAGCGCCCAATGAGCAGTTCTTC. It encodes CSAAYLAPNEQFF.

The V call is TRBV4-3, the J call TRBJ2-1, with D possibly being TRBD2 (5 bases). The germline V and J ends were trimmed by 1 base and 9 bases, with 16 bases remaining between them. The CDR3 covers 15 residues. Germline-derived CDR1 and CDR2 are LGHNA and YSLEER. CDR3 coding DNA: TGCGCCAGCAGCCAAGGTACCGGTGCCGGGGTTGAGCAGTTCTTC. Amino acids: CASSQGTGAGVEQFF.

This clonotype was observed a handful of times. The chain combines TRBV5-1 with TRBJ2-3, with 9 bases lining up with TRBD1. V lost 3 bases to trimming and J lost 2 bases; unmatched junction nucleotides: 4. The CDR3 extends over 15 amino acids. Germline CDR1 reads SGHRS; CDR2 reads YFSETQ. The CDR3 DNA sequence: TGCGCCAGCAGCTATGGGACAGGGTACACAGATACGCAGTATTTT. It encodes CASSYGTGYTDTQYF. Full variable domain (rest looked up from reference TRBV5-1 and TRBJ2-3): KAGVTQTPRYLIKTRGQQVTLSCSPISGHRSVSWYQQTPGQGLQFLFEYFSETQRNKGNFPGRFSGRQFSNSRSEMNVSTLELGDSALYLCASSYGTGYTDTQYFGPGTRLTVL.

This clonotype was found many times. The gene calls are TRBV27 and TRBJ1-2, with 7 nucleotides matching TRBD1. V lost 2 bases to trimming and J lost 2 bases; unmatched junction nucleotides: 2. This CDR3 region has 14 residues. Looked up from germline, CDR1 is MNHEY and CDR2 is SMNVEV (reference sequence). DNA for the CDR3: TGTGCCAGCAGTTTACTACAGGGGAACTATGGCTACACCTTC. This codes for CASSLLQGNYGYTF.

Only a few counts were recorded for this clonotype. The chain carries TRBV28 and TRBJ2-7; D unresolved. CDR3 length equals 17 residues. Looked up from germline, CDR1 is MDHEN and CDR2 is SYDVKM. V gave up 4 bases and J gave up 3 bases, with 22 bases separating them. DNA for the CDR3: TGTGCCAGCAGTTCCCCCCGCCAATCGATCCTAGGCTACGAGCAGTACTTC. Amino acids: CASSSPRQSILGYEQYF.

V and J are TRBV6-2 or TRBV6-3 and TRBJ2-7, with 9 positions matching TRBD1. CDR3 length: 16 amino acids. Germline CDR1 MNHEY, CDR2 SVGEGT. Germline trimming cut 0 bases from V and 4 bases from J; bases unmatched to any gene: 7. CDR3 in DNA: TGTGCCAGCAGTTACTCAGGGACAGGGAGGGCATACGAGCAGTACTTC. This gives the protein CASSYSGTGRAYEQYF.

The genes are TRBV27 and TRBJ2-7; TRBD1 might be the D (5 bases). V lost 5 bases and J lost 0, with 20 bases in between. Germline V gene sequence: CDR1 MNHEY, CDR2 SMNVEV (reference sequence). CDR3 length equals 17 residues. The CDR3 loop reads CASSRIRSSTGSYEQYF. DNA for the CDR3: TGTGCCAGCAGTCGTATAAGATCGTCCACAGGCTCCTACGAGCAGTACTTC.